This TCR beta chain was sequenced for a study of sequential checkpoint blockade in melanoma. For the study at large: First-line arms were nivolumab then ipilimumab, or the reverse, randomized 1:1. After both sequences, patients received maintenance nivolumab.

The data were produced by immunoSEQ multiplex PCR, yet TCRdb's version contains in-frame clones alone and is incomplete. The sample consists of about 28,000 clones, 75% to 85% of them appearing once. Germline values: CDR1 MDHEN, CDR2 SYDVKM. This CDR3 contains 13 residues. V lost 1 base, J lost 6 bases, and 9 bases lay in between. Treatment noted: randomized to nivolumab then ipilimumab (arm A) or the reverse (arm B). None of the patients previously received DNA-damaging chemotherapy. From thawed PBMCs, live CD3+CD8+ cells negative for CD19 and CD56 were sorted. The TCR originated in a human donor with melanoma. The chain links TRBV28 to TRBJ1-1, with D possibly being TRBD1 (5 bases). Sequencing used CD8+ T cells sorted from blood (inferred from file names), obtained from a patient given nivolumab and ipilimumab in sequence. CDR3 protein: CASSLYIGAEAFF. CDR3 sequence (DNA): TGTGCCAGCAGTTTATATATAGGGGCTGAAGCTTTCTTT.